The 26 T cell receptor beta chains listed next were all sequenced from one sample in a study of cytomegalovirus exposure and HLA in healthy donors. The primer mix had 60 Vbeta and 13 Jbeta primers. Generated by immunoSEQ multiplex PCR, the TCRdb table keeps only in-frame clones and is missing some. The sample carries 110,000 to 150,000 clones, about three quarters recorded once. Sequencing was performed on PBMCs. Receptors were obtained from a male donor in good health and CMV-seropositive.

The V call is TRBV13, the J call TRBJ2-7, with 9 bases fitting TRBD1. The CDR3 sequence is 15 residues long. Germline loops: CDR1 PRHDT, CDR2 FYEKMQ (reference sequence). The V segment lost 5 bases and the J segment 6 bases; nucleotides outside the gene matches: 11. The CDR3 sequence is CASSPRDRDSGEQYF. CDR3 DNA sequence: TGTGCCAGCAGCCCCCGGGACAGGGATTCAGGCGAGCAGTACTTC.

V is TRBV7-9 and J is TRBJ2-5; 9 nucleotides match TRBD2. Trimming cost V 5 bases and J 5 bases; bases outside gene matches: 6. The V gene's germline CDR1 is SEHNR and CDR2 FQNEAQ (reference sequence). The CDR3 runs to 14 residues. The CDR3 DNA is TGTGCCAGCAGCCCTTTTGGACTAGCGGAGACCCAGTACTTC. This codes for CASSPFGLAETQYF.

This clone was seen a handful of times. This sequence joins TRBV4-2 and TRBJ2-2, with TRBD2 matching 7 bases. Looked up from germline, CDR1 is LGHNA and CDR2 is YNFKEQ. The CDR3 extends over 19 amino acids. J lost 3 bases, V lost 0 bases, and 13 bases had no gene match. CDR3 amino acids: CASSQDNFWLADHTGELFF. The CDR3 bases are TGTGCCAGCAGCCAAGATAATTTTTGGCTAGCGGACCACACCGGGGAGCTGTTTTTT.

The chain has TRBV10-2 and TRBJ2-7; a weak D match, TRBD2 (5 bases). This CDR3 is 13 amino acids long. Germline values: CDR1 WSHSY, CDR2 SAAADI. Deletions cut 6 bases from V and 1 base from J, with 10 bases between. The CDR3 region has the DNA TGCGCCAGCAGGGCGGGCAGTTCCTACGAGCAGTACTTC. It translates to CASRAGSSYEQYF.

This chain links TRBV14 with TRBJ2-1, with a possible D match to TRBD2 (6 bases). This CDR3 has 14 residues. Germline loops: CDR1 SGHDN, CDR2 FVKESK. Trimming shortened V by 1 base and J by 4 bases, and 8 bases separated the two germline ends. DNA for the CDR3: TGTGCCAGCAGCCAAGCTAGCGCGTACAATGAGCAGTTCTTC. It codes for CASSQASAYNEQFF.

V and J are TRBV5-1 and TRBJ2-6; D is unclear. Trimming removed 3 bases at V and 3 bases at J, with 7 bases between. This CDR3 spans 14 amino acids. Germline CDR1 and CDR2: SGHRS and YFSETQ. This CDR3 reads CASSSSVGANVLTF. The CDR3 DNA reads as TGCGCCAGCAGCTCGTCCGTTGGGGCCAACGTCCTGACTTTC.

The chain has TRBV7-3 and TRBJ2-7; the match to TRBD2 covers 9 bases. After removal of 5 bases from V and 5 bases from J, the junction contained 7 bases not matched to a gene. From germline, CDR1 is SGHTA and CDR2 FQGTGA. The CDR3 runs 14 residues. CDR3 sequence reads: CASSIVAGADEQYF. The CDR3 nucleotides read TGTGCCAGCAGCATCGTAGCGGGAGCTGACGAGCAGTACTTC.

This chain's CDR3 is CASSLVGLAGGLGTGELFF. CDR3 sequence (DNA): TGTGCCAGCAGTTTAGTAGGACTAGCGGGGGGGCTCGGCACCGGGGAGCTGTTTTTT. This chain connects TRBV27 to TRBJ2-2; 15 nucleotides match TRBD2. In germline, CDR1 is MNHEY, CDR2 SMNVEV (reference sequence). V was pared by 2 bases and J by 4 bases, with 8 bases of the junction left unmatched. The CDR3 loop spans 19 amino acids.

The chain carries TRBV5-6 and TRBJ1-6; 8 nucleotides agree with TRBD1. Germline CDR1 is SGHDT and CDR2 is YYEEEE. This CDR3 region has 15 residues. The V gene end was trimmed by 3 bases and the J gene end by 5 bases; junction bases not matched to a gene: 4. Here the CDR3 DNA reads TGTGCCAGCAGCTGGGGGACAGGACATAATTCACCCCTCCACTTT. Amino acid sequence: CASSWGTGHNSPLHF.

This chain links TRBV6-1 with TRBJ2-3; tentatively, D is TRBD2 (6 bases). The ends were cut back, 8 bases at V and 2 bases at J, with 17 bases in the middle. The CDR3 has 15 residues. Germline V gives CDR1 MNHNS, CDR2 SASEGT. CDR3 coding DNA: TGTGCCAGCCCACCGGGACTCTCTAACACAGATACGCAGTATTTT. Amino acids: CASPPGLSNTDTQYF.

V gene TRBV21-1 combines with J gene TRBJ1-5; the table calls TRBD1, which could not be checked here. TRBV21-1 counts as a pseudogene. The CDR3 runs 16 residues. The CDR3 loop reads CASSKGQGAANQPQHF. Here the CDR3 DNA reads TGTGCCAGCAGCAAGGGACAGGGGGCGGCTAATCAGCCCCAGCATTTT.

The chain joins TRBV27 to TRBJ2-7, with TRBD1 as a possible D gene (6 bases). V was trimmed by 2 bases and J by 6 bases, leaving 11 bases between them. Germline values: CDR1 MNHEY, CDR2 SMNVEV (reference sequence). The CDR3 runs to 13 residues. This CDR3 reads CASSLQGSGEQYF. CDR3 bases: TGTGCCAGCAGTTTACAGGGGTCGGGCGAGCAGTACTTC.

V is TRBV7-3 and J is TRBJ2-2, with D maybe TRBD1 (6 bases). The CDR3 runs to 14 residues. Per germline, CDR1 SGHTA and CDR2 FQGTGA. V gave up 4 bases and J gave up 5 bases, with 11 bases separating them. The CDR3 spells CASSSNRVTGELFF. DNA of the CDR3: TGTGCCAGCAGCTCTAACAGGGTAACCGGGGAGCTGTTTTTT.

The V and J genes are TRBV19 and TRBJ2-3; 11 bases fit TRBD1. Germline V gene lookup returns CDR1 LNHDA and CDR2 SQIVND (reference sequence). Trimming at V came to 5 bases and at J to 4 bases, leaving 5 bases not matched to a gene. CDR3 size: 15 residues. CDR3 sequence reads: CASSRGQGAPDTQYF. Written as DNA, the CDR3 is TGTGCCAGTAGTCGAGGACAGGGGGCACCAGATACGCAGTATTTT.

On this clone: Its ends do not fully match the called genes, so a read error is possible. The chain uses TRBV7-9 and TRBJ2-1, with D maybe TRBD1 (5 bases). Germline CDR1 and CDR2: SEHNR and FQNEAQ (reference sequence). The CDR3 sequence is 16 residues long. The CDR3 nucleotides read TGTTCCAGCAGCTTAGCCCCCCAGGGCCCCTACAATGAGCAGTTCTTC. It yields the protein CSSSLAPQGPYNEQFF.

This clone was observed once. V usage is TRBV27 and J usage is TRBJ1-5, with D unclear. The CDR3 totals 13 residues. The germline V and J ends were trimmed by 2 bases and 9 bases, with 11 bases remaining between them. Germline lookup yields CDR1 MNHEY and CDR2 SMNVEV (reference sequence). This CDR3 is CASSLTTSRPQHF. The DNA of the CDR3 is TGTGCCAGCAGTTTAACCACGAGTCGGCCCCAGCATTTT.

The chain recombines TRBV28 with TRBJ2-7, with 9 bases matching TRBD1. Looked up from germline, CDR1 is MDHEN and CDR2 is SYDVKM. This CDR3 is built from 14 residues. The ends lost 2 bases at V and 6 bases at J; junction bases unmatched: 5. This CDR3 reads CASSLAGTGSEQYF. The DNA of the CDR3 is TGTGCCAGCAGTTTAGCTGGGACAGGGAGCGAGCAGTACTTC.

This chain uses TRBV5-4 with TRBJ2-7; 10 bases agree with TRBD2. Germline-derived CDR1 and CDR2 are SGHNT and YYREEE (reference sequence). The length of the CDR3 is 13 residues. J was trimmed by 4 bases and V by 6 bases; bases with no gene match: 4. CDR3 sequence: CASTSSGSYEQYF. In nucleotides, the CDR3 is TGTGCCAGCACGTCTAGCGGGAGTTACGAGCAGTACTTC.

J is TRBJ1-2 and V is TRBV28; D is unresolved. Trimming took off 7 bases at V and 0 bases at J, with 18 bases between the two ends. The CDR3 covers 16 residues. In germline, CDR1 is MDHEN, CDR2 SYDVKM. CDR3 sequence: CASMMTDWNTNYGYTF. The CDR3 DNA is TGTGCCAGCATGATGACGGACTGGAACACTAACTATGGCTACACCTTC.

This clone was counted only a few times. This chain joins TRBV19 and TRBJ2-6; 7 bases align to TRBD1. This CDR3 is 17 amino acids long. The trim removed 5 bases at V and 0 bases at J, leaving 7 bases unmatched. Germline CDR1 is LNHDA and CDR2 is SQIVND (reference sequence). The CDR3 protein is CASSSRTGPSGANVLTF. The CDR3, as DNA: TGTGCCAGTAGTTCGAGGACAGGACCCTCTGGGGCCAACGTCCTGACTTTC.

The chain recombines TRBV21-1 with TRBJ1-6; the table's D call, TRBD1, was not checked against the DNA. TRBV21-1 is a pseudogene segment. The CDR3 has 16 residues. The CDR3 loop reads CASSTLCPGHSSPLHF. In DNA form, the CDR3 reads TGTGCCAGCAGCACCTTATGCCCGGGACATAGTTCACCCCTCCACTTT.

Only a few counts were recorded for this clone. The genes are TRBV9 and TRBJ1-5, with 10 bases aligning to TRBD1. The CDR3 is made up of 14 amino acids. The V segment lost 3 bases and the J segment 6 bases; nucleotides outside the gene matches: 3. Germline-derived CDR1 and CDR2 are SGDLS and YYNGEE. The CDR3 region has the DNA TGTGCCAGCAGCGCGACAGGGGGCACTCAGCCCCAGCATTTT. This translates into CASSATGGTQPQHF.

The genes are TRBV10-3 and TRBJ2-2, with 13 bases aligning to TRBD2. The CDR3 extends over 16 amino acids. With 6 bases clipped from V and 4 bases from J, the junction kept 5 bases outside the gene matches. CDR1 is ENHRY and CDR2 is SYGVKD in the germline V gene. CDR3 protein: CAISRTSGGLTGELFF. The CDR3 bases are TGTGCCATCAGCCGGACTAGCGGGGGCCTCACCGGGGAGCTGTTTTTT.

The chain joins TRBV5-4 to TRBJ2-5; 10 bases fit TRBD2. Germline V gene lookup returns CDR1 SGHNT and CDR2 YYREEE (reference sequence). The CDR3 is 15 amino acids. V was clipped by 3 bases and J by 2 bases; unmatched bases: 4. The CDR3 DNA reads TGTGCCAGCAGCTCCACTAGCGGGAAGCAAGAGACCCAGTACTTC. Protein product: CASSSTSGKQETQYF.

This chain joins TRBV28 and TRBJ1-5; D possibly corresponds to TRBD1 (6 bases). CDR1 is MDHEN, CDR2 SYDVKM, per germline. The V and J ends lost 3 bases and 2 bases respectively, with 11 bases between them. CDR3 length: 15 amino acids. The CDR3 bases are TGTGCCAGCAGTTTGGGGGGGCGCGGCAATCAGCCCCAGCATTTT. Protein: CASSLGGRGNQPQHF.

The chain carries TRBV12-5 and TRBJ1-4; D not resolved. The CDR3 totals 18 residues. The ends were cut back, 0 bases at V and 0 bases at J, with 14 bases in the middle. Per the germline V gene, CDR1 is LGHNT and CDR2 is FRNRAP. The CDR3 coding sequence is TGTGCTAGTGGTTTGGTCTCTCTTACAGCCGCAACTAATGAAAAACTGTTTTTT. Translated, it gives CASGLVSLTAATNEKLFF.